This entry describes one T cell receptor beta chain. This sample is part of a study of blood T cell repertoires in COVID-19. Germline CDR1 and CDR2: WNHNN and SYGVQD (reference sequence). The ends lost 2 bases at V and 2 bases at J; junction bases unmatched: 3. The CDR3 contains 14 residues. Clones were read by immunoSEQ multiplex PCR, and TCRdb kept only the in-frame ones, dropping some. The sample includes 48,000 or so clones, about nine tenths of them seen just once. The sample comprised peripheral blood. The sequence derives from a human donor in a cohort sampled during active COVID-19. The chain recombines TRBV10-1 with TRBJ2-7; TRBD2 agrees at 7 bases. In DNA form, the CDR3 reads TGCGCCAGCAGTGAGACCGGGACTACCTACGAGCAGTACTTC. Residues: CASSETGTTYEQYF.